This T cell receptor beta chain was sequenced in a study of cytomegalovirus exposure and HLA in healthy donors. Overall study context: It was reported in a later analysis that the 95 to 150 validation repertoires used the same platform as the approximately 620 first-cohort repertoires.

Study-wide results and caveats: Among TCR beta chains, those listed as cytomegalovirus-associated numbered about 160. Despite most TCR sequences being rare, some public TCRs occurred in many donors.

The donors belonged to the 120-subject validation cohort, separate from the roughly 670-subject first cohort. Per germline, CDR1 MDHEN and CDR2 SYDVKM. This CDR3 contains 13 residues. The trim removed 6 bases at V and 6 bases at J, leaving 3 bases unmatched. Using immunoSEQ multiplex PCR, the repertoire was profiled, and TCRdb retains in-frame clones only, with some absent. The table includes roughly 300,000 clones, roughly 90% detected once. Regarding this clone: Its target is not known.

The chain uses TRBV28 and TRBJ2-7; TRBD2 aligns across 12 bases. The TCR sequence derives from a woman aged 18-30 years in good health and CMV-seronegative. Sequencing was done on a sample of PBMCs. The CDR3 reads CASSATSGSEQYF. CDR3 coding DNA: TGTGCCAGCAGCGCGACTAGCGGGAGCGAGCAGTACTTC. Full variable domain (rest looked up from reference TRBV28 and TRBJ2-7): DVKVTQSSRYLVKRTGEKVFLECVQDMDHENMFWYRQDPGLGLRLIYFSYDVKMKEKGDIPEGYSVSREKKERFSLILESASTNQTSMYLCASSATSGSEQYFGPGTRLTVT.